A single sample gave rise to the 5 T cell receptor beta chains below, sequenced in a study of cytomegalovirus exposure and HLA in healthy donors. PCR employed 60 Vbeta and 13 Jbeta primers. Data came from immunoSEQ multiplex PCR; TCRdb stores just in-frame clones and leaves some out. The sample yields 150,000 to 200,000 clones, roughly 87% seen once. Source material: PBMCs. The receptors were sampled from a middle-aged man in good health and CMV-seronegative.

CDR3 coding DNA: TGTGCCAGCAGCGACTATGGCTACACCTTC. Translated, it gives CASSDYGYTF. The chain combines TRBV28 with TRBJ1-2; D is unresolved. Germline lookup yields CDR1 MDHEN and CDR2 SYDVKM. V was pared by 6 bases and J by 3 bases, with 2 bases between. This CDR3 is 10 amino acids long.

V and J are TRBV30 and TRBJ1-1; D is perhaps TRBD1 (6 bases). The CDR3 loop spans 15 amino acids. Germline lookup yields CDR1 GTSNPN and CDR2 SVGIG (reference sequence). Trimming cost V 0 bases and J 1 base, with 12 bases left between them. DNA of the CDR3: TGTGCCTGGAGTGTCGCCACGACAGGGAACACTGAAGCTTTCTTT. Translated: CAWSVATTGNTEAFF.

This clone was seen a handful of times. V is TRBV7-2 and J is TRBJ2-1, with 9 bases that match TRBD2. Trimming took 2 bases from V and 4 from J; bases not matched to a gene: 3. From germline, CDR1 is SGHTA and CDR2 FQGNSA. The CDR3 is 15 residues long. The CDR3 region is CASSLPSGTYNEQFF. Written as DNA, the CDR3 is TGTGCCAGCAGCTTACCTAGCGGGACGTACAATGAGCAGTTCTTC.

The chain uses TRBV19 and TRBJ2-2, with a possible D match to TRBD1 (5 bases). The CDR3 contains 15 residues. Germline CDR1 and CDR2: LNHDA and SQIVND (reference sequence). V shed 9 bases and J shed 5 bases, with 19 bases lying between them. The CDR3 spells CASRTYAAVTGELFF. The CDR3 bases are TGTGCCAGCAGGACATACGCCGCGGTGACCGGGGAGCTGTTTTTT.

The chain links TRBV25-1 to TRBJ2-7; 10 nucleotides align to TRBD2. The junction had 14 bases not matched to a gene; V was cut back by 6 bases and J by 3 bases. Germline CDR1 MGHDK, CDR2 SYGVNS. The CDR3 is 17 residues long. The CDR3, as DNA: TGTGCCAGCAGGGGGAGGGGACTAGCGTTCCAGAGCTACGAGCAGTACTTC. This gives the protein CASRGRGLAFQSYEQYF.